Listed below are T cell receptor beta chains from one sample, sequenced in a study of brain T cells in children with intractable seizures. Here immunoSEQ multiplex PCR was the method, and the copy in TCRdb shows in-frame clones only, minus some. This table holds about 340,000 clones, 93% found once. Sequenced here: peripheral blood, sampled more than 4 months after surgery. The receptors were gathered from a boy in the first two years of life with tuberous sclerosis and intractable seizures. Each CDR3 is given with its conserved first and last residue. D genes are given only for firm matches.

D,V,J,CDR3,DNA
NA,TRBV19,TRBJ1-1,CASSIGGVWNTEAFF,TGTGCCAGTAGTATAGGGGGCGTATGGAACACTGAAGCTTTCTTT
NA,TRBV27,TRBJ1-5,CASSFRKGNQPQHF,TGTGCCAGCAGTTTCCGAAAGGGCAATCAGCCCCAGCATTTT
NA,TRBV10-3,TRBJ2-7,CAISDLASYEQYF,TGTGCCATCAGTGACTTAGCTTCCTACGAGCAGTACTTC
TRBD2,TRBV7-3,TRBJ2-3,CASSLVASGTDTQYF,TGTGCCAGCAGCTTAGTGGCTAGCGGAACAGATACGCAGTATTTT
NA,TRBV7-3,TRBJ2-1,CASSLRVYNEQFF,TGTGCCAGCAGCTTAAGGGTCTACAATGAGCAGTTCTTC
NA,TRBV9,TRBJ1-2,CASSVAEVGGYTF,TGTGCCAGCAGCGTAGCGGAGGTAGGAGGCTACACCTTC
NA,TRBV19,TRBJ2-1,CASRPGSIYNEQFF,TGTGCCAGTAGACCGGGATCCATCTACAATGAGCAGTTCTTC
NA,TRBV11-2,TRBJ2-2,CASSFGQLTGELFF,TGTGCCAGCAGCTTTGGACAGCTCACCGGGGAGCTGTTTTTT
NA,TRBV2,TRBJ2-7,CASSEEGGFIWQYF,TGTGCCAGCAGTGAAGAGGGGGGGTTTATTTGGCAGTACTTC
NA,TRBV7-2,TRBJ2-1,CASSSPLGRFGNEQFF,TGTGCCAGCAGCTCCCCACTAGGACGGTTTGGAAATGAGCAGTTCTTC